The entry that follows covers one T cell receptor (beta chain) sequence. What this receptor recognizes is not known. No much larger clone exists at a distance of one base, and base qualities are not known. The same CDR3 can be traced to other DNA sequences in this sample. The donors were healthy, HIV-negative adults who had no recently reported acute infections or vaccinations. All donors were Caucasian adults living in Nashville, Tennessee, USA. CD4+ T cells were enriched by magnetic negative selection; naive cells were then positively selected on CD45RA, and the negative fraction formed the memory subset. Blood was obtained by leukapheresis, after which PBMCs were separated by Ficoll-Histopaque density gradient centrifugation and cryopreserved in liquid nitrogen vapor phase. Purity and quantity of every magnetically sorted T cell population were checked by analytical flow cytometry. Each sorted fraction had its genomic DNA isolated and then quantified by UV absorbance on a Nanodrop 2000c.

From V the trimming removes 3 bases and from J it removes 6 bases, while the gene matches leave 5 bases of the junction unaccounted for. From the cysteine up to the phenylalanine, the CDR3 has a length of 13 residues. Just the 39-base CDR3 DNA is kept, in frame starting at base 1. Reading the germline V gene gives CDR1 SGDLS and CDR2 YYNGEE. These data originate in a study of shared clonotypes between healthy human individuals (dated by TCRdb to about 2020). Notes on the research overall: The cohort included three men and a couple of women between 18 and 49 years of age. Each donor's leukapheresis produced roughly between roughly 0.85 and 9.5 billion PBMCs. To increase sequencing depth and limit assay-specific biases, different laboratories used diverse techniques to prepare libraries and sequence TCR repertoires. Per donor, three plates each were used for CD4 naive and CD4 memory, two for CD8 naive, and one for CD8 memory. To estimate repertoire size and how much clonotype sharing occurs between individuals, the study deeply sequenced the blood TCR repertoires of a handful of healthy adults.

Study-wide conclusions, independent of this receptor: Sharing across several donors was observed for approximately 5% of naive CD4, over 3% of naive CD8, 2% to 2.5% of memory CD4, and about 0.39% of memory CD8 clonotypes. Estimated clonotype richness was generally larger for naive than for memory subsets. Because the study included a small number of donors, the genetic and exposure-history diversity represented was limited. Pairwise subsampling indicated that sequencing depth was expected to affect the degree of clonotype sharing among donors. Sampling was restricted to blood, and TCR repertoires in tissue are likely to differ from TCR repertoires in blood. Compared with non-shared clonotypes, clonotypes shared by all four sorted-subset donors had higher generation probabilities. Rarefaction of sorted-subset datasets indicated incomplete sequencing despite the large sequencing depth.

Using the deep immunoSEQ assay, multiplex PCR amplified TCR CDR3 regions from genomic DNA. For each cell subset, the extracted genomic DNA was distributed evenly across all wells of several immunoSEQ 96-well plates, and each plate served as one replicate. For sorted subsets, approximately 200 ng of genomic DNA, equivalent to around 29,000 T cell genomes, went into each replicate PCR. Purified libraries were quantified with a Qubit 3.0 fluorometer, sized on a Bioanalyzer 2100, and re-quantified with the KAPA Library Quantification kit. Every immunoSEQ 96-well plate was sequenced on a separate single-read 150-cycle Illumina NextSeq 550 flow cell. The original pipeline was this. Because only junctional sequences without quality scores were contained in the immunoSEQ output, filtering matching that applied to full-length reads could not be performed. To assign V/J genes and CDR3, sequences were annotated using PyIR, a Python wrapper for IgBLAST v1.9, with IMGT germline references. Reads were filtered out if the reads had weak V/J assignments (E-value above 1e-6), no CDR3, stop codons, out-of-frame junctions, or ambiguous translated residues. V3J clonotypes were defined by identical inferred V gene, J gene, and CDR3 amino acid sequence. Percentage overlap between repertoires was calculated by dividing the number of shared unique clonotypes by the size of the smaller repertoire. Repertoire richness was assessed with RTK rarefaction, the Chao1 estimator, and Recon v2.1 estimates of unobserved clonotypes. For all TCRbeta clonotypes obtained by the gDNA method from a handful of donors, generation probabilities were computed with OLGA. This is the immuneACCESS table as TCRdb keeps it, with only in-frame sequences that have V and J called. A part of the clones is gone; compared with another copy, unresolved V genes explain less than half, and the rest is unexplained. The D gene and trimming were derived from the DNA, and the V and J assignments and clone size from that table. The sample contains some 2,500,000 clones, 85% to 95% of them found a single time. 0.3% to 0.4% of the sample goes to the ten largest clones.

The TCR comes from a man aged 18 to 35 in good health. Some clones in this sample may be carry-over from other donors' samples. The rearranged chain carries TRBV9 and TRBJ2-7; 8 bases in between match TRBD1. The sample was naive CD4+ T cells from PBMCs. In light of the paper, this sample's cell subset or site label describes: CD45RA+ positively selected. The DNA reads TGTGCCAGCAGCGCGACAGGGGTCGGCGAGCAGTACTTC. Protein translation: CASSATGVGEQYF.